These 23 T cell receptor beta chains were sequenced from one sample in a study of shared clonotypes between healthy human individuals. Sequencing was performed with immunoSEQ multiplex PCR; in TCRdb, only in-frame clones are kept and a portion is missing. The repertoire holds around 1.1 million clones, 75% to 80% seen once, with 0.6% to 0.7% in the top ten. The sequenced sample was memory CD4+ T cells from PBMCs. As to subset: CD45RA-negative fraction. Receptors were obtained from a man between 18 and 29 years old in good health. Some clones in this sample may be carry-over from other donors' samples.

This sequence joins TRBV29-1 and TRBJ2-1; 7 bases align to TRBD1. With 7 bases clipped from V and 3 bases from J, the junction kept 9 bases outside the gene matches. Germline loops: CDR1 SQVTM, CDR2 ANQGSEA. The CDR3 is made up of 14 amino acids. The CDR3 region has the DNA TGCAGCGCCCCCGACAGGGCGGGCTACAATGAGCAGTTCTTC. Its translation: CSAPDRAGYNEQFF.

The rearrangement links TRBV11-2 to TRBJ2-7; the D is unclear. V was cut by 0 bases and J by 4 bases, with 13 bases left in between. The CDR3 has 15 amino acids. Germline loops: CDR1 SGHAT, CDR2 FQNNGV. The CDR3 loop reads CASSLEAGSKYEQYF. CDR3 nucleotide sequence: TGTGCCAGCAGCTTAGAAGCAGGAAGCAAGTACGAGCAGTACTTC. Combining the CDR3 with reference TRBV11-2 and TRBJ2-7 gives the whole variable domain EAGVAQSPRYKIIEKRQSVAFWCNPISGHATLYWYQQILGQGPKLLIQFQNNGVVDDSQLPKDRFSAERLKGVDSTLKIQPAKLEDSAVYLCASSLEAGSKYEQYFGPGTRLTVT.

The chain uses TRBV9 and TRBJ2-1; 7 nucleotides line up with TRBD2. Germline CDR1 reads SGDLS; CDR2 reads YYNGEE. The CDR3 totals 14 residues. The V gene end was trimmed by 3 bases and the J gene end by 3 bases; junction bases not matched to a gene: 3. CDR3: CASSASGFYNEQFF. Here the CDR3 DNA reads TGTGCCAGCAGCGCTAGCGGTTTCTACAATGAGCAGTTCTTC.

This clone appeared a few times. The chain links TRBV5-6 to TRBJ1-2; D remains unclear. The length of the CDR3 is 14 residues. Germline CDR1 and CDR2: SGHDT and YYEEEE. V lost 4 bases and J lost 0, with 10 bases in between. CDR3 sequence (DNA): TGTGCCAGCAGCCCCTTTCGGGCTAACTATGGCTACACCTTC. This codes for CASSPFRANYGYTF.

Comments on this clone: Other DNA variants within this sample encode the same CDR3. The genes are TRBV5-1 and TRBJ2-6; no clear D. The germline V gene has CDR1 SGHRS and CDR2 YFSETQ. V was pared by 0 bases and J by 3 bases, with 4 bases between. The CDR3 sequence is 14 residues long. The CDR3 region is CASSLAVGANVLTF. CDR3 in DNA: TGCGCCAGCAGCTTGGCCGTTGGGGCCAACGTCCTGACTTTC.

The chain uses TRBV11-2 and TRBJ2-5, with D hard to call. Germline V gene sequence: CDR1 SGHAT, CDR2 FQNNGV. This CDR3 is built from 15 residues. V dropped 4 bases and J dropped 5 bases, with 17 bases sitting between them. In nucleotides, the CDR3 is TGTGCCAGCAGCTCTCCTGCGGTAACCGGGGAGACCCAGTACTTC. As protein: CASSSPAVTGETQYF.

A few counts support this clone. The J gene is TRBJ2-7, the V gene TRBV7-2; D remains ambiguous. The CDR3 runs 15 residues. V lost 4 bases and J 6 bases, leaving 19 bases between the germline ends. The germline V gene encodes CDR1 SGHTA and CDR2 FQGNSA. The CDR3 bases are TGTGCCAGCAGCTCCCAAAGTGGAGTATCCGTCGAGCAGTACTTC. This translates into CASSSQSGVSVEQYF.

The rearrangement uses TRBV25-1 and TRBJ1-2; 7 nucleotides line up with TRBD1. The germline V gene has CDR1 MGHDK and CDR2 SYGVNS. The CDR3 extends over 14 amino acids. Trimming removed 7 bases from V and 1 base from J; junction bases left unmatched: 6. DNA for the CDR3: TGTGCCAGCACGACAGGGACCCATAACTATGGCTACACCTTC. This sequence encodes CASTTGTHNYGYTF.

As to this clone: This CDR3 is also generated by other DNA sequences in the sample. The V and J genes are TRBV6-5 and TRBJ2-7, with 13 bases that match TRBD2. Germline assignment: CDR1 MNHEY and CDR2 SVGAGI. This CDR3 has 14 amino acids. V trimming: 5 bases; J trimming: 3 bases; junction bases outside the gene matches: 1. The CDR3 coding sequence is TGTGCCAGCAGTAGGACTAGCGGGAGCTACGAGCAGTACTTC. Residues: CASSRTSGSYEQYF.

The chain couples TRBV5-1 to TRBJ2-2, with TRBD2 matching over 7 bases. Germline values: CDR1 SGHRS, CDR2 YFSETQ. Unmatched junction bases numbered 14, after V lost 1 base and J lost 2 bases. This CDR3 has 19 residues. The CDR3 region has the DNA TGCGCCAGCAGCTTGCCTTTCGGAGGGAGGGGAGAAAACACCGGGGAGCTGTTTTTT. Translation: CASSLPFGGRGENTGELFF.

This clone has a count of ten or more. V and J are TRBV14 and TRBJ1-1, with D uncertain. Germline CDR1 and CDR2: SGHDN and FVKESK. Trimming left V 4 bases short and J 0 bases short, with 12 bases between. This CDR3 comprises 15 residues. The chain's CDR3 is CASSRLGRMNTEAFF. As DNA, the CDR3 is TGTGCCAGCAGCCGTCTAGGACGGATGAACACTGAAGCTTTCTTT. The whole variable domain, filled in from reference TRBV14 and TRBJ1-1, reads EAGVTQFPSHSVIEKGQTVTLRCDPISGHDNLYWYRRVMGKEIKFLLHFVKESKQDESGMPNNRFLAERTGGTYSTLKVQPAELEDSGVYFCASSRLGRMNTEAFFGQGTRLTVV.

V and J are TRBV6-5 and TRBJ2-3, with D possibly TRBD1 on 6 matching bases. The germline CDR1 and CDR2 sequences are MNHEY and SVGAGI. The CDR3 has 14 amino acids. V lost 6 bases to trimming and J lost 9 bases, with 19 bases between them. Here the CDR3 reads CASSKNQKQGTQYF. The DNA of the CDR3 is TGTGCCAGCAGCAAAAACCAGAAACAGGGCACGCAGTATTTT.

The CDR3 DNA follows: TGTGCCGCAGGAGGAACCTACGAGCAGTACTTC. This translates into CAAGGTYEQYF. The rearrangement uses TRBV2 and TRBJ2-7; possible D gene TRBD2, 5 bases. Germline V gene lookup returns CDR1 SNHLY and CDR2 FYNNEI. This CDR3 contains 11 residues. V lost 11 bases and J 2 bases, leaving 10 bases between the germline ends.

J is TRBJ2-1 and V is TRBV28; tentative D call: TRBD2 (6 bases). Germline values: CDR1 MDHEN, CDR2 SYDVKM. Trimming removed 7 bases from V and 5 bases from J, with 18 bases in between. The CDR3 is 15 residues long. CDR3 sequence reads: CASIQSGGPHNEQFF. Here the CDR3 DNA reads TGTGCCAGCATCCAAAGCGGAGGGCCCCACAATGAGCAGTTCTTC. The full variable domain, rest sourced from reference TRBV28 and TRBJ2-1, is DVKVTQSSRYLVKRTGEKVFLECVQDMDHENMFWYRQDPGLGLRLIYFSYDVKMKEKGDIPEGYSVSREKKERFSLILESASTNQTSMYLCASIQSGGPHNEQFFGPGTRLTVL.

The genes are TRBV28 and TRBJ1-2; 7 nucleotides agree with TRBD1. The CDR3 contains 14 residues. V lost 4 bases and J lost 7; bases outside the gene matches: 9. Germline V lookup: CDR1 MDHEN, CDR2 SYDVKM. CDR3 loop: CASSSTGWSIGYTF. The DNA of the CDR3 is TGTGCCAGCAGTTCGACAGGGTGGTCCATTGGCTACACCTTC.

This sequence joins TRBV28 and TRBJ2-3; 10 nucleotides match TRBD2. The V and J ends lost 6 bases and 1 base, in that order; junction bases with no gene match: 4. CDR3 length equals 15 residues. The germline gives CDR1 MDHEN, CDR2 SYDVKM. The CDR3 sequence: CASSSGRARTDTQYF. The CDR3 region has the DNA TGTGCCAGCAGCAGCGGGAGGGCTCGCACAGATACGCAGTATTTT.

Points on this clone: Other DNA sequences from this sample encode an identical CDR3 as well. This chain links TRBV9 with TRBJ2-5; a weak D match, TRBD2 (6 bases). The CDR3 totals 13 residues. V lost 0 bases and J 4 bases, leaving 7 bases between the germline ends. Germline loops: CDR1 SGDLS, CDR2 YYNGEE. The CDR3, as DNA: TGTGCCAGCAGCGTAGGGGGAGGAGAGACCCAGTACTTC. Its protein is CASSVGGGETQYF.

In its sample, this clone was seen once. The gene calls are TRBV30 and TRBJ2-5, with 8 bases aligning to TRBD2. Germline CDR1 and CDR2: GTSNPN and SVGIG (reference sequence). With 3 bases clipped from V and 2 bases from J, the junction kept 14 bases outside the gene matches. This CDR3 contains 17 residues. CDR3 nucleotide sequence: TGTGCCTGGAGCGCATGGGTAGCGGGACCGGAGCAAGAGACCCAGTACTTC. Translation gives CAWSAWVAGPEQETQYF. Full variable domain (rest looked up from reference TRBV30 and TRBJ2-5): SQTIHQWPATLVQPVGSPLSLECTVEGTSNPNLYWYRQAAGRGLQLLFYSVGIGQISSEVPQNLSASRPQDRQFILSSKKLLLSDSGFYLCAWSAWVAGPEQETQYFGPGTRLLVL.

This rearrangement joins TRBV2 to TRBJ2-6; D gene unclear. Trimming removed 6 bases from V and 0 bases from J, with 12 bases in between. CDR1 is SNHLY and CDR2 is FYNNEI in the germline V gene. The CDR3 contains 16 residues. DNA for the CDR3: TGTGCCAGCAGCGGCAGAATCATCTCTGGGGCCAACGTCCTGACTTTC. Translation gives CASSGRIISGANVLTF.

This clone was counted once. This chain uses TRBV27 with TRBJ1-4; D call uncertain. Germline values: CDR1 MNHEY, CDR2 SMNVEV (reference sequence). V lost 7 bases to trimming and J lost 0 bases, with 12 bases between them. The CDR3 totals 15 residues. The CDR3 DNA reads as TGTGCCAGCACCAAGAAGGGCCCAACTAATGAAAAACTGTTTTTT. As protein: CASTKKGPTNEKLFF.

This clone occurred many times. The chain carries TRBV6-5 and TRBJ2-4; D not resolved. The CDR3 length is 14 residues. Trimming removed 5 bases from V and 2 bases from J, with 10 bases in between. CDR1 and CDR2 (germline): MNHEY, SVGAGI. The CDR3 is CASSPGSPKNIQYF. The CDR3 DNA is TGTGCCAGCAGTCCAGGCAGCCCCAAAAACATTCAGTACTTC.

CDR3 in amino acids: CASSLTLSRRNEQFF. In DNA form, the CDR3 reads TGTGCCAGCAGCCTCACCCTCTCGCGCCGCAATGAGCAGTTCTTC. The V and J genes are TRBV11-2 and TRBJ2-1; D remains unclear. Germline CDR1 is SGHAT and CDR2 is FQNNGV. The CDR3 totals 15 residues. V dropped 5 bases and J dropped 6 bases, with 17 bases sitting between them.

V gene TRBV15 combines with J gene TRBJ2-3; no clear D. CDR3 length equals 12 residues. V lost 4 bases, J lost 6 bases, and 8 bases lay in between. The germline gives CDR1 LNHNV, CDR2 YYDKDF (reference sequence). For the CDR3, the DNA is TGTGCCACCAGCAAAAACCCGGATACGCAGTATTTT. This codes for CATSKNPDTQYF.